These T cell receptor beta chains were read from a single sample in a study of T-cell reconstitution after alpha-beta-depleted transplantation in children. TCRdb passed the PCR reads through MiXCR, listing each CDR3 protein once. This table has just over 950,000 distinct CDR3 sequences, roughly 29% appearing once. The sample here was PBMCs, mostly from graft donor cells, taken 360 days after TCRalphabeta/CD19-depleted stem cell transplant. Receptors were obtained from a boy in the first two years of life who had a stem cell transplant for SCID, so the T cells may come from the graft donor. The CDR3 runs from the conserved cysteine through the conserved F or W. The D gene is left open where the match is weak. Clone size appears in some rows only: once, few, many, or a class for an expanded clone.

d_call,v_call,j_call,clone_size,cdr3_nt,cdr3_aa
NA,TRBV7-7,TRBJ2-5,NA,TGTGCCAGCAGCCCATCGGCCACCCCGGTCCAAGAGACCCAGTACTTC,CASSPSATPVQETQYF
TRBD1,TRBV20-1,TRBJ2-1,NA,TGCAGTGCTCGACAGGGACCCAATGAGCAGTTCTTC,CSARQGPNEQFF
NA,TRBV12-3/TRBV12-4,TRBJ1-3,NA,TGTGCCAGCAGTCCTCGGCAGGGCAGCTCTGGAAACACCATATATTTT,CASSPRQGSSGNTIYF
NA,TRBV7-9,TRBJ2-2,NA,TGTGCCAGCAGCCCTACAGGGTTTGGGCTGTTTTTT,CASSPTGFGLFF
NA,TRBV5-1,TRBJ2-7,NA,TGCGCCAGCAGCAATCCCCAGCTCCGGGACGGAACCTACGAGCAGTACTTC,CASSNPQLRDGTYEQYF
NA,TRBV27,TRBJ2-3,few,TGTGCCAGCAGGCTCGGGGGGCTTGGCACAGATACGCAGTATTTT,CASRLGGLGTDTQYF
NA,TRBV5-1,TRBJ2-1,NA,TGCGCCAGCAGGCCTCGGCCCCTACTTGCCCACTCGCCCTACAATGAGCAGTTCTTC,CASRPRPLLAHSPYNEQFF
TRBD2,TRBV5-6,TRBJ2-1,NA,TGTGCCAGCAGATCCCGGGGGCGGGGGGGGTACAATGAGCAGTTCTTC,CASRSRGRGGYNEQFF
NA,TRBV12-3/TRBV12-4,TRBJ2-2,NA,TGTGCCAGCAGTTTATTGTTTCGGGGGCCCACCGGGGAGCTGTTTTTT,CASSLLFRGPTGELFF
TRBD1,TRBV12-3/TRBV12-4,TRBJ2-1,NA,TGTGCCAGCAGTTCCCCTGGACAGGGGAGCTCCTACAATGAGCAGTTCTTC,CASSSPGQGSSYNEQFF
NA,TRBV11-2,TRBJ2-6,few,TGTGCCAGCAGCTCAGAAGGGGCCTCTGGGGCCAACGTCCTGACTTTC,CASSSEGASGANVLTF
NA,TRBV7-2,TRBJ1-5,few,TGTGCCAGCAGCTTAGCGGACGTCACGCCCCAGCATTTT,CASSLADVTPQHF
TRBD1,TRBV2,TRBJ2-7,NA,TGTGCCAGCAGCCAGGGGGCGCGGGGCTACGAGCAGTACTTC,CASSQGARGYEQYF
NA,TRBV15,TRBJ2-5,NA,TGTGCCACCAACCTGGGGAGACAAGAGACCCAGTACTTC,CATNLGRQETQYF
TRBD1,TRBV12-3/TRBV12-4,TRBJ1-1,few,TGTGCCAGCAGCCTCAGGACAGGGGGGACGACTGAAGCTTTCTTT,CASSLRTGGTTEAFF
NA,TRBV28,TRBJ1-6,NA,TGTGCCAGCAGTTTCATGGGCATCGGGGGAAATTCACCCCTCCACTTT,CASSFMGIGGNSPLHF
NA,TRBV4-1,TRBJ2-1,few,TGCGCCAGCAGCCAAGATCCGTCCCAGGAGTCTGATGAGCAGTTCTTC,CASSQDPSQESDEQFF
NA,TRBV20-1,TRBJ2-1,NA,TGCAGTGCTAGAGGACAGGGAGGTAATGAGCAGTTCTTC,CSARGQGGNEQFF
NA,TRBV6-5,TRBJ1-1,NA,TGTGCCAGCAGTTACGGCCCCATGAACACTGAAGCTTTCTTT,CASSYGPMNTEAFF
NA,TRBV4-3,TRBJ2-5,NA,TGCGCCAGCAGCCAAGATCGTGTCCCCGAGGGGGTGGAGACCCAGTACTTC,CASSQDRVPEGVETQYF
NA,TRBV20-1,TRBJ2-2,NA,TGCAGTGCTAGCCGGGGGGCCGTTAACACCGGGGAGCTGTTTTTT,CSASRGAVNTGELFF
TRBD1,TRBV11-1,TRBJ1-5,NA,TGTGCCAGCAGCTCGGGACAGGGGGGAAGATATAGCAATCAGCCCCAGCATTTT,CASSSGQGGRYSNQPQHF
NA,TRBV15,TRBJ1-6,NA,TGTGCCACCAGCAGAGATCCGCGCTGGAATTCACCCCTCCACTTT,CATSRDPRWNSPLHF
NA,TRBV27,TRBJ2-2,few,TGTGCCAGCAGTTTATTAAGAATAACGAACACCGGGGAGCTGTTTTTT,CASSLLRITNTGELFF